This T cell receptor (beta chain) is drawn from a study of blood T cell repertoires in COVID-19. Assay: immunoSEQ multiplex PCR; the TCRdb copy retains only in-frame clones and omits some. Of 200,000 to 300,000 clones in the sample, roughly 80% are singletons; the top ten hold around 9.6%. Per the germline V gene, CDR1 is SGHRS and CDR2 is YFSETQ. Trimming cost V 4 bases and J 3 bases; bases outside gene matches: 3. The CDR3 runs 14 residues. The sequenced material came from peripheral blood. The genes are TRBV5-1 and TRBJ2-3; the match to TRBD2 covers 9 bases. This receptor was obtained from a woman of 80 years or more with acute or convalescent COVID-19. The CDR3 here is CASSLSGGTDTQYF. The CDR3 DNA is TGCGCCAGCAGCCTTAGCGGGGGAACAGATACGCAGTATTTT.